The 15 T cell receptor beta chains presented below share a single source sample, sequenced in a study of cytomegalovirus exposure and HLA in healthy donors. With 60 Vbeta and 13 Jbeta primers, the PCR was carried out. The repertoire was sequenced with immunoSEQ multiplex PCR; TCRdb's copy has only in-frame clones and lacks some. Of around 92,000 clones listed, over 75% are singletons. The sample taken for sequencing was PBMCs. These receptors were taken from a man aged 18 to 30 in good health and CMV-seronegative.

This clone was counted a few times. The chain joins TRBV5-1 to TRBJ1-1; perhaps TRBD1 as D (5 bases). The CDR3 sequence is 15 residues long. V was cut by 5 bases and J by 11 bases, with 25 bases left in between. Looked up from germline, CDR1 is SGHRS and CDR2 is YFSETQ. DNA of the CDR3: TGCGCCAGCAGAACGGATATCCGACAGCCCCGCTACGCTTTCTTT. As protein: CASRTDIRQPRYAFF.

This clone has more than one count but fewer than ten. The chain links TRBV10-2 to TRBJ1-1; possible D gene TRBD1, 5 bases. CDR1 WSHSY and CDR2 SAAADI come from the germline V gene. Trimming shortened V by 6 bases and J by 8 bases, and 16 bases separated the two germline ends. The CDR3 contains 13 residues. This chain's CDR3 is CASSPLGRVEAFF. CDR3 sequence (DNA): TGCGCCAGCAGCCCCTTGGGCAGGGTCGAAGCTTTCTTT.

The rearrangement links TRBV2 to TRBJ2-7; D ambiguous. The CDR3 consists of 13 residues. Germline-derived CDR1 and CDR2 are SNHLY and FYNNEI. V was clipped by 3 bases and J by 5 bases, with 11 bases between them. The CDR3 DNA sequence: TGTGCCAGCAGTGAGGAGCGTCGGAACGAGCAGTACTTC. Protein product: CASSEERRNEQYF.

Regarding this clone: Other DNA sequences in the same sample also yield this CDR3. The chain uses TRBV5-1 and TRBJ1-5, with 7 bases aligning to TRBD1. The CDR3 is 13 amino acids. V lost 0 bases, J lost 7 bases, and 1 base stayed unmatched. CDR1 SGHRS and CDR2 YFSETQ come from the germline V gene. The CDR3 region is CASSLGQGQPQHF. In nucleotides, the CDR3 is TGCGCCAGCAGCTTGGGACAGGGCCAGCCCCAGCATTTT.

The V call is TRBV2, the J call TRBJ1-4, with 11 bases lining up with TRBD1. The V gene's germline CDR1 is SNHLY and CDR2 FYNNEI. The ends lost 1 base at V and 10 bases at J; junction bases unmatched: 23. This CDR3 is 21 amino acids long. CDR3 loop: CASSEEQIVDGQGALGGKLFF. Written as DNA, the CDR3 is TGTGCCAGCAGTGAAGAGCAGATTGTAGATGGACAGGGGGCCCTCGGCGGAAAACTGTTTTTT.

The chain carries TRBV30 and TRBJ1-1; D is possibly TRBD1 (6 bases). Germline loops: CDR1 GTSNPN, CDR2 SVGIG (reference sequence). There are 13 residues in the CDR3. V was shortened by 2 bases and J by 5 bases, with 12 bases between the two germline ends. The DNA for the CDR3 is TGTGCCTGGAGTAATGTGGGGGCAACTGAAGCTTTCTTT. Protein sequence: CAWSNVGATEAFF.

The V call is TRBV5-4, the J call TRBJ2-5, with TRBD1 matching 9 bases. Germline CDR1 SGHNT, CDR2 YYREEE (reference sequence). The CDR3 is 14 residues long. V lost 4 bases, J lost 5 bases, and 6 bases stayed unmatched. The CDR3 here is CASSNRGLGETQYF. CDR3 nucleotides: TGTGCCAGCAGCAACAGGGGGCTTGGTGAGACCCAGTACTTC.

This rearrangement joins TRBV6-5 to TRBJ1-4; D possibly corresponds to TRBD1 (5 bases). Trimming shortened V by 0 bases and J by 8 bases, and 13 bases separated the two germline ends. In germline, CDR1 is MNHEY, CDR2 SVGAGI. This CDR3 is built from 15 residues. In DNA, the CDR3 is TGTGCCAGCAGTTACTCCGGGAGTAAGGGGGAAAAACTGTTTTTT. Translation gives CASSYSGSKGEKLFF.

This clone was seen only once. This chain connects TRBV9 to TRBJ1-1, with TRBD1 matching over 10 bases. V dropped 7 bases and J dropped 0; count of bases not matched to a gene: 3. The germline V gene encodes CDR1 SGDLS and CDR2 YYNGEE. The CDR3 is 14 amino acids. The CDR3: CASGTGDMNTEAFF. The CDR3 DNA reads as TGTGCCAGCGGGACAGGGGATATGAACACTGAAGCTTTCTTT.

A few counts support this clone. The V call is TRBV9, the J call TRBJ2-5; tentatively, D is TRBD2 (6 bases). Germline CDR1 SGDLS, CDR2 YYNGEE. V lost 4 bases to trimming and J lost 7 bases, with 14 bases between them. The CDR3 runs 13 residues. The CDR3 loop is CASSQGGEGTQYF. The DNA of the CDR3 is TGTGCCAGCAGCCAGGGCGGGGAAGGGACCCAGTACTTC.

With respect to this clone: Other DNA sequences in the sample encode the same CDR3. The rearrangement joins TRBV4-1 to TRBJ1-1, with 8 bases identical to TRBD1. CDR1 MGHRA and CDR2 YSYEKL come from the germline V gene. J was trimmed by 1 base and V by 7 bases; bases with no gene match: 2. The CDR3 length is 13 residues. The CDR3 protein is CASTGGANTEAFF. CDR3 bases: TGCGCCAGCACAGGGGGCGCGAACACTGAAGCTTTCTTT.

To note about this clone: Mismatch with germline at one junction end may stem from a read error. The chain recombines TRBV7-9 with TRBJ1-2, with 9 bases lining up with TRBD1. The CDR3 extends over 16 amino acids. Germline assignment: CDR1 SEHNR and CDR2 FQNEAQ (reference sequence). CDR3 sequence reads: CSSSLASGQGGYGYTF. As DNA, the CDR3 is TGTTCCAGCAGCTTAGCGTCGGGACAGGGTGGCTATGGCTACACCTTC. Variable domain in full (rest from reference TRBV7-9 and TRBJ1-2): DTGVSQNPRHKITKRGQNVTFRCDPISEHNRLYWYRQTLGQGPEFLTYFQNEAQLEKSRLLSDRFSAERPKGSFSTLEIQRTEQGDSAMYLCSSSLASGQGGYGYTFGSGTRLTVV.

The chain has TRBV2 and TRBJ1-5; maybe TRBD1 (5 bases). Germline values: CDR1 SNHLY, CDR2 FYNNEI. V was clipped by 1 base and J by 3 bases, with 7 bases between them. The CDR3 contains 14 residues. The DNA of the CDR3 is TGTGCCAGCAGTGAAGGGGGCCTCAATCAGCCCCAGCATTTT. Encoded protein: CASSEGGLNQPQHF.

Points on this clone: Other DNA sequences within the sample encode an identical CDR3. The chain has TRBV11-2 and TRBJ1-1; D is unresolved. The V end was cut by 1 base, the J end by 1 base, with 7 bases between. Germline lookup yields CDR1 SGHAT and CDR2 FQNNGV. The CDR3 is 14 amino acids. The CDR3, as DNA: TGTGCCAGCAGCTTAGTTCCGGGGAACACTGAAGCTTTCTTT. This codes for CASSLVPGNTEAFF.

The chain is built from TRBV6-1 and TRBJ1-4; no definite D call. The CDR3 has 15 amino acids. V dropped 2 bases and J dropped 5 bases, with 12 bases sitting between them. Germline V gene data show CDR1 as MNHNS and CDR2 as SASEGT. The CDR3 region is CASSEPGSLNEKLFF. CDR3 in DNA: TGTGCCAGCAGTGAACCCGGGTCGCTAAATGAAAAACTGTTTTTT.